This T cell receptor beta chain was sequenced during a study of early T cells in non-severe SARS-CoV-2 infection. Study-level points and caveats: In VDJdb matching, anti-spike CD8 responses were favored while private and CD4 specificities went missing.

This clonotype was found a few times. Its antigen is undetermined. Molecules of cDNA were individually given unique molecular identifiers that were attached to them. MiXCR was run by TCRdb on the 5' RACE reads, yielding one entry per CDR3 protein. The top ten clones hold approximately 5.4% of a sample with 95,000 to 100,000 distinct CDR3 sequences, 11% of them seen once. The germline V gene has CDR1 SQVTM and CDR2 ANQGSEA. The CDR3 runs to 11 residues. Trimming took off 5 bases at V and 2 bases at J, with 6 bases between the two ends. The receptor was isolated from an adult who was a healthcare worker with PCR-confirmed SARS-CoV-2 infection or an uninfected control (not recorded which). Sequencing was done on a sample of whole blood. The rearrangement uses TRBV29-1 and TRBJ2-5, with D possibly being TRBD1 (5 bases). The CDR3 DNA reads TGCAGCGTTAACAGGCAAGAGACCCAGTACTTC. This gives the protein CSVNRQETQYF.